This T cell receptor beta chain was sequenced for a study of early T cells in non-severe SARS-CoV-2 infection. TCRdb re-derived calls from the 5' RACE reads in MiXCR, one entry per CDR3 protein. This table holds around 59,000 distinct CDR3 sequences, around 9% found once. The sample holds many counts of this clonotype. V shed 4 bases and J shed 1 base, with 11 bases lying between them. CDR1 and CDR2 from the germline V gene are SQVTM and ANQGSEA. The CDR3 is made up of 13 amino acids. This chain connects TRBV29-1 to TRBJ2-7; D remains unclear. Sequences were obtained from whole blood. This receptor was obtained from an adult who was a healthcare worker with PCR-confirmed SARS-CoV-2 infection or an uninfected control (not recorded which). CDR3: CSVARPVSYEQYF. CDR3 nucleotide sequence: TGCAGCGTTGCGAGGCCGGTATCCTACGAGCAGTACTTC.